A selection of T cell receptor beta chains follows, all from one sample in a study of T cells in localized non-small cell lung cancer. Libraries were prepared by immunoSEQ multiplex PCR; TCRdb keeps only in-frame clonotypes and omits some of them. The sample has over 70,000 clones; roughly 90% are singletons. The source was peripheral blood, collected before any cancer treatment. The receptors shown here come from a male donor older than 55 with stage III squamous cell lung carcinoma. The CDR3 runs from the conserved cysteine through the conserved F or W. The D gene is left open where the match is weak. Where a row states a size, it is once, few, many or the class of an expanded clone; other rows omit it.

j_call d_call v_call clone_size cdr3_nt cdr3_aa
TRBJ2-4 TRBD1 TRBV27 - TGTGCCAGCAGTTTTCTCGGACAGGGGAAAAACATTCAGTACTTC CASSFLGQGKNIQYF
TRBJ2-1 TRBD1 TRBV7-2 few TGTGCCAGCAGCTCCGAGGGGGCTAGTTTTAAGAATGAGCAGTTCTTC CASSSEGASFKNEQFF
TRBJ2-6 - TRBV5-4 - TGTGCCAGCAGCTTGGGGGGCCCTCCTGGGGCCAACGTCCTGACTTTC CASSLGGPPGANVLTF
TRBJ2-1 TRBD2 TRBV7-9 - TGTGCCAGCAGCTTAGTAGCGGGGGCCGCCGGCTATGAGCAGTTCTTC CASSLVAGAAGYEQFF
TRBJ2-5 - TRBV5-4 - TGTGCCAGCAGCCCCGGGGACAACCAAGAGACCCAGTACTTC CASSPGDNQETQYF
TRBJ2-5 - TRBV25-1 - TGTGCCAGCAGTTCTCGCCAGATTGGACAGCAAGAGACCCAGTACTTC CASSSRQIGQQETQYF
TRBJ1-4 - TRBV18 - TGTGCCAGCTCACCAACTCAGGGCCCAAAGGAAAAACTGTTTTTT CASSPTQGPKEKLFF
TRBJ1-1 - TRBV19 - TGTGCCAGTAGTATCGGGAGACATAGGAACACTGAAGCTTTCTTT CASSIGRHRNTEAFF
TRBJ1-2 - TRBV11-3 - TGTGCCAGCAGCTTAGAGCCCGACAACTATGGCTACACCTTC CASSLEPDNYGYTF
TRBJ1-5 - TRBV29-1 - TGCAGCGTCGGGGGGATTGATCAGCCCCAGCATTTT CSVGGIDQPQHF
TRBJ2-1 TRBD1 TRBV18 - TGTGCCAGCTCACCAAGGACAGGGGGCCCCCTCTACAATGAGCAGTTCTTC CASSPRTGGPLYNEQFF
TRBJ2-3 - TRBV11-2 - TGTGCCAGCAGCTTAGGATGGACTCCCCCAGGAACAGATACGCAGTATTTT CASSLGWTPPGTDTQYF
TRBJ1-1 - TRBV14 - TGTGCCAGCAGCCTGCGCCATCGGGACACTGAAGCTTTCTTT CASSLRHRDTEAFF
TRBJ2-5 - TRBV5-6 - TGTGCCAGCAGCTTGACGGGGCGGGTCTTAGGGGAGACCCAGTACTTC CASSLTGRVLGETQYF
TRBJ1-1 - TRBV19 - TGTGCCAGTACCTATAGGGGCAGGGGCACTGAAGCTTTCTTT CASTYRGRGTEAFF
TRBJ2-1 TRBD1 TRBV6-1 - TGTGCCAGCAGTAACAGGGGGCTGTACAATGAGCAGTTCTTC CASSNRGLYNEQFF
TRBJ1-5 - TRBV6-1 few TGTGCCAGCTCCAACGGTGCGGCTCAGCCCCAGCATTTT CASSNGAAQPQHF
TRBJ1-3 - TRBV2 - TGTGCCAGCAGTGAAAGGGGGGGGCCCTCGTATGGAAACACCATATATTTT CASSERGGPSYGNTIYF
TRBJ2-7 - TRBV29-1 - TGCAGCGTTGAGACACACACCGCCTACGAGCAGTACTTC CSVETHTAYEQYF
TRBJ2-6 TRBD1 TRBV5-4 - TGTGCCAGCAGCTTAAGTACAGGGGTGGGGGCCAACGTCCTGACTTTC CASSLSTGVGANVLTF
TRBJ2-3 TRBD1 TRBV5-1 - TGCGCCAGCAGCTTAGGACAGGACACAGATACGCAGTATTTT CASSLGQDTDTQYF
TRBJ2-3 TRBD2 TRBV7-7 - TGTGCTAGCAGCCCGGGGGGGGCCAGGACAGATACGCAGTATTTT CASSPGGARTDTQYF
TRBJ1-5 - TRBV18 - TGTGCCAGCTCACCCAGGGAGGGGTTGGCCCAGCATTTT CASSPREGLAQHF
TRBJ1-4 - TRBV19 - TGTGCCAGTAGGGGTCTCTTCTCGCGTCGTCGCGGTAATGAAAAACTGTTTTTT CASRGLFSRRRGNEKLFF
TRBJ1-2 - TRBV7-2 few TGTGCCAGCAGCCCCCGGGAGGTTGGTGGCTACACCTTC CASSPREVGGYTF
TRBJ1-5 TRBD1 TRBV4-3 few TGCGCCAGCAGCCCCTCGACAGGGGTCAATCAGCCCCAGCATTTT CASSPSTGVNQPQHF
TRBJ1-1 - TRBV30 - TGTGCCTGGAGGAAAAACTCAGGGGAGGCTTTCTTT CAWRKNSGEAFF
TRBJ1-5 - TRBV7-2 - TGTGCCAGCAGCTTAGCTACTGACAGGAGCAATCAGCCCCAGCATTTT CASSLATDRSNQPQHF
TRBJ1-2 - TRBV9 - TGTGCCAGCAGCGTAGTGTCGAGAGGGATCTACACCTTC CASSVVSRGIYTF
TRBJ1-5 - TRBV4-3 medium-sized TGCGCCAGCAGCCAAGATCGGGCAGTGCGGCAGCCCCAGCATTTT CASSQDRAVRQPQHF
TRBJ2-3 - TRBV28 - TGTGCCAGCAGTTCGGTCACAGATACGCAGTATTTT CASSSVTDTQYF
TRBJ1-2 TRBD1 TRBV5-4 - TGTGCCAGCAGCTTGGGGACAGGGAACTATGGCTACACCTTC CASSLGTGNYGYTF
TRBJ2-2 - TRBV6-5 - TGTGCCAGCAGACGACAGTCTATGAACACCGGGGAGCTGTTTTTT CASRRQSMNTGELFF